The clone carrying this T cell receptor (beta chain) was seen more than once but under ten times. Profiling relied on immunoSEQ multiplex PCR, and the TCRdb table lists in-frame clones only, not all of them. The sample consists of 20,000 to 25,000 clones, roughly half of them appearing once. The sample belongs to a study of graft-versus-host responses after intestinal transplantation. The overall study: Transplants were multivisceral, liver-intestinal, or isolated intestinal. The recipients all started with anti-thymocyte globulin induction and then took tacrolimus and steroids for two to four years.

This CDR3 has 13 residues. Trimming pared 7 bases from V and 4 bases from J, leaving 14 bases between. Germline assignment: CDR1 SGHRS and CDR2 YFSETQ. The sample here was alloreactive CD4+ T cells from a mixed lymphocyte reaction culture, taken before intestinal transplant. As for subset: CFSE-low proliferating T cells sorted from approximately six-day pre-transplant mixed lymphocyte reaction (GvH or HvG direction). The V gene is TRBV5-1, the J gene TRBJ1-2, with D maybe TRBD1 (6 bases). The TCR was taken from a human patient who received an intestinal transplant. The CDR3 DNA sequence: TGCGCCAGCGGTCCAGGGGTCGGCTATGGCTACACCTTC. Encoded protein: CASGPGVGYGYTF.